This TCR beta chain is from a study of Graves' ophthalmopathy and Graves' hyperthyroidism. Using RNA transcripts, the TCR beta CDR3 regions were amplified. HTBI primers primed a first-round RT-PCR, and a second-round multiplex PCR followed. TCRdb recomputed calls from the multiplex PCR reads with MiXCR, one row per CDR3 protein. The table has 300,000 or so distinct CDR3 sequences, 15% to 20% seen once. This clonotype was picked up one time. The sample was peripheral blood. This sequence was found in an adult man with Graves' ophthalmopathy.

The CDR3 DNA reads TGTGCCAGCAGCCCCGTCCAGGGGGCTTTCCATCAGCCCCAGCATTTT. This translates into CASSPVQGAFHQPQHF. The chain uses TRBV12-3 or TRBV12-4 and TRBJ1-5; 8 positions match TRBD1. This CDR3 has 16 amino acids. Trimming at V came to 6 bases and at J to 5 bases, leaving 12 bases not matched to a gene.